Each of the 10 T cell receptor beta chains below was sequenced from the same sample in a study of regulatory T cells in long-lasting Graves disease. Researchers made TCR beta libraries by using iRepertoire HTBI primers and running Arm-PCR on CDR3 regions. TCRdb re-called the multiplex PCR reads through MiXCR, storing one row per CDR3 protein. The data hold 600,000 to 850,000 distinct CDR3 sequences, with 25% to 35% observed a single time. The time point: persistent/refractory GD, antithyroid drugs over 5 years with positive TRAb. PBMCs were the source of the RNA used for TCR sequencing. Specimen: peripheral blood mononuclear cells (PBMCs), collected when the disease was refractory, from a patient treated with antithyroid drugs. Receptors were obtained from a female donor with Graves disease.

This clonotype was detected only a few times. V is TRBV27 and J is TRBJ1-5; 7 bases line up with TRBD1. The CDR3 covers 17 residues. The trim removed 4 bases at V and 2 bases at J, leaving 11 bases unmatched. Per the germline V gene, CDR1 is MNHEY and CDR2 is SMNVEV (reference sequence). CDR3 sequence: CASSSGTVEFGNQPQHF. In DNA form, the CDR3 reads TGTGCCAGCAGTTCCGGGACAGTCGAATTTGGCAATCAGCCCCAGCATTTT.

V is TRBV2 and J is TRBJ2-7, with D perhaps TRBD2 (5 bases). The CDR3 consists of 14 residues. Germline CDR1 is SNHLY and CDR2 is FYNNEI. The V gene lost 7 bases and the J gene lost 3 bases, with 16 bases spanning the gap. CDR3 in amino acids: CASTLRAGLYEQYF. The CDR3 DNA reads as TGTGCCAGCACCCTGAGGGCGGGCCTCTACGAGCAGTACTTC.

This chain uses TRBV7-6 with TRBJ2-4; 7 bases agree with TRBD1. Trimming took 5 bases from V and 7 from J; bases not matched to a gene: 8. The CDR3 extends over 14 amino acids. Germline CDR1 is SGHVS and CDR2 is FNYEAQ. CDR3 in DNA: TGTGCCAGCAGCGAACAGGGGCAGGTCAACATTCAGTACTTC. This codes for CASSEQGQVNIQYF. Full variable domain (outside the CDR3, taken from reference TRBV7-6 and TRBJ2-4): GAGVSQSPRYKVTKRGQDVALRCDPISGHVSLYWYRQALGQGPEFLTYFNYEAQQDKSGLPNDRFSAERPEGSISTLTIQRTEQRDSAMYRCASSEQGQVNIQYFGAGTRLSVL.

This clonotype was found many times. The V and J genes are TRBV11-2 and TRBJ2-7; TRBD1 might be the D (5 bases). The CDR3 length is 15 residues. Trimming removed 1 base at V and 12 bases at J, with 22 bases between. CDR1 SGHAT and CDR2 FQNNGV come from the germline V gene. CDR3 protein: CASSLGTGSGLRWYF. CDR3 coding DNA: TGTGCCAGCAGCTTAGGGACCGGATCAGGGTTGCGTTGGTACTTC.

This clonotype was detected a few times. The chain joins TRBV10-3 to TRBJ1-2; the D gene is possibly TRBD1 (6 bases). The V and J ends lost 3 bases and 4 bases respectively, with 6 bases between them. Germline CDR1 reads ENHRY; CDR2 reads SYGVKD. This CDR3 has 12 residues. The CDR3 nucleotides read TGTGCCATCAGTGAACAGGGCTATGGCTACACCTTC. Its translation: CAISEQGYGYTF.

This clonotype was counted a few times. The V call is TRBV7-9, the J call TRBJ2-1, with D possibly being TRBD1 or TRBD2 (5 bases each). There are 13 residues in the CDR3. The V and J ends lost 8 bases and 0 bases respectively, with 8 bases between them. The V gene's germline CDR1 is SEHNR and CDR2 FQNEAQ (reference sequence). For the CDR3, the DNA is TGTGCCAGCTCGAGGGGCTCCTACAATGAGCAGTTCTTC. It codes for CASSRGSYNEQFF. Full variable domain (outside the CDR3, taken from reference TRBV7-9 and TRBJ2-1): DTGVSQNPRHKITKRGQNVTFRCDPISEHNRLYWYRQTLGQGPEFLTYFQNEAQLEKSRLLSDRFSAERPKGSFSTLEIQRTEQGDSAMYLCASSRGSYNEQFFGPGTRLTVL.

The CDR3 sequence: CASSARDHSGNTIYF. The DNA of the CDR3 is TGTGCCAGCAGTGCCCGGGACCACTCTGGAAACACCATATATTTT. The rearrangement links TRBV28 to TRBJ1-3; the D gene is possibly TRBD1 (5 bases). With 5 bases removed from V and 0 bases from J, the gap between germline ends came to 11 bases. The CDR3 contains 15 residues. Germline loops: CDR1 MDHEN, CDR2 SYDVKM.

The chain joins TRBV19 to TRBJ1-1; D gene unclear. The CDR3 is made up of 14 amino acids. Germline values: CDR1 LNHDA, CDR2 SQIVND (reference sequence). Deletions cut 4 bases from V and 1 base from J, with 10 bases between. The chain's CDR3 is CASSRRQENTEAFF. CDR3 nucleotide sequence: TGTGCCAGTAGTAGGAGGCAAGAGAACACTGAAGCTTTCTTT.

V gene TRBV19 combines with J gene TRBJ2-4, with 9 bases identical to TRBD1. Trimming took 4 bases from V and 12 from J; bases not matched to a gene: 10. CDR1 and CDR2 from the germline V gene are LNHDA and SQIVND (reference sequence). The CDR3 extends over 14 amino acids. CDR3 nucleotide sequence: TGTGCCAGTAGTACCGGGACAGGGAAAATCCGTCAGTACTTC. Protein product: CASSTGTGKIRQYF.

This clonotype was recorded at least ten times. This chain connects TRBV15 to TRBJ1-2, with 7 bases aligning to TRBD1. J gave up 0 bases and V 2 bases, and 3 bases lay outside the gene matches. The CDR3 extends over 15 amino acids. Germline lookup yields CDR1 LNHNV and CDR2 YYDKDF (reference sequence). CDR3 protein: CATSRLQGTNYGYTF. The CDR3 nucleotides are TGTGCCACCAGCAGATTACAGGGGACTAACTATGGCTACACCTTC.